The 31 T cell receptor beta chains below were found in one sample sequenced in a study of cytomegalovirus exposure and HLA in healthy donors. The PCR made use of 60 Vbeta and 13 Jbeta primers. TCRdb's copy holds only in-frame clones and misses some; the assay was immunoSEQ multiplex PCR. The repertoire consists of 53,000 or so clones, with less than 85% occurring once and the leading ten covering roughly 7%. The sequenced sample was PBMCs. Receptors were obtained from a man aged 30-40 years in good health and CMV-seropositive.

This clone was detected only once. The DNA for the CDR3 is TGTGCCACTCCGAACTGTACAGGGAAGGACACTGAAGCTTTCTTT. It is translated as CATPNCTGKDTEAFF. This chain joins TRBV10-3 and TRBJ1-1; weak D call: TRBD1 (6 bases). CDR1 is ENHRY and CDR2 is SYGVKD in the germline V gene. CDR3 length: 15 amino acids. With 10 bases removed from V and 3 bases from J, the gap between germline ends came to 21 bases.

The chain couples TRBV7-2 to TRBJ2-3; 16 bases line up with TRBD2. This CDR3 has 15 amino acids. Losses at the gene ends were 5 bases for V and 13 bases for J; bases not matched to a gene: 9. The germline V gene encodes CDR1 SGHTA and CDR2 FQGNSA. The CDR3 DNA is TGTGCCAGCAGCACTGGGACTAGCGGGGGGGCGACGGAGTATTTT. Amino acid sequence: CASSTGTSGGATEYF.

The chain combines TRBV27 with TRBJ1-5, with D possibly matching TRBD1 (5 bases). The CDR3 has 15 amino acids. V lost 5 bases and J lost 7, with 18 bases in between. The germline V gene has CDR1 MNHEY and CDR2 SMNVEV (reference sequence). Written as DNA, the CDR3 is TGTGCCAGCAGTCTCCTCGGAGGGGCCGGGCAGCCCCAGCATTTT. Its translation is CASSLLGGAGQPQHF.

A remark on this clone: The junction departs from germline at one end; a sequencing error may be responsible. The chain links TRBV9 to TRBJ1-1; 9 nucleotides align to TRBD1. Germline V gene lookup returns CDR1 SGDLS and CDR2 YYNGEE. The CDR3 has 15 residues. CDR3: CASSVRDRDNTEASF. CDR3 in DNA: TGTGCCAGCAGCGTCCGGGACAGGGATAACACTGAAGCTTCCTTT. Complete variable domain (other parts from reference TRBV9 and TRBJ1-1): DSGVTQTPKHLITATGQRVTLRCSPRSGDLSVYWYQQSLDQGLQFLIQYYNGEERAKGNILERFSAQQFPDLHSELNLSSLELGDSALYFCASSVRDRDNTEASFGQGTRLTVV.

This clone turned up a few times. J is TRBJ2-1 and V is TRBV7-9; 11 bases map to TRBD2. V trimming: 6 bases; J trimming: 4 bases; junction bases outside the gene matches: 11. The CDR3 is 17 residues long. Germline V gene data show CDR1 as SEHNR and CDR2 as FQNEAQ (reference sequence). As DNA, the CDR3 is TGTGCCAGCAGAATCTCCGGGACTAGCGGTTCTTACAATGAGCAGTTCTTC. Translation gives CASRISGTSGSYNEQFF.

This clone showed up just once. The chain combines TRBV15 with TRBJ2-1; 12 bases match TRBD1. Losses at the gene ends were 3 bases for V and 8 bases for J; bases not matched to a gene: 8. The CDR3 runs to 16 residues. Germline V CDR1 and CDR2: LNHNV, YYDKDF (reference sequence). In DNA, the CDR3 is TGTGCCACCAGCAGGGGACCGGGACAGGGGGCGGATGAGCAGTTCTTC. This codes for CATSRGPGQGADEQFF.

The genes are TRBV6-5 and TRBJ2-7; D may be TRBD1 (6 bases). Per germline, CDR1 MNHEY and CDR2 SVGAGI. The V and J ends lost 4 bases and 2 bases respectively, with 12 bases between them. The CDR3 covers 14 residues. This CDR3 is CASSFQGNTYEQYF. The CDR3 nucleotides read TGTGCCAGCAGTTTTCAGGGGAATACCTACGAGCAGTACTTC.

This clone has just one count. This rearrangement joins TRBV11-3 to TRBJ2-5, with D perhaps matching TRBD1 (6 bases). TRBJ2-7 explains the end of the DNA better; the J call may be wrong. The germline CDR1 and CDR2 sequences are SGHNT and YENEEA. The CDR3 consists of 13 residues. CDR3 DNA: TGTGCCAGCAGCAACCCCGGGACAAACGAGCAGTACTTC. Encoded protein: CASSNPGTNEQYF.

This rearrangement joins TRBV29-1 to TRBJ2-7, with 11 bases identical to TRBD2. The length of the CDR3 is 13 residues. The J segment lost 4 bases and the V segment lost 4 bases, leaving 3 bases of the junction unmatched. Germline CDR1 and CDR2: SQVTM and ANQGSEA. The CDR3 sequence is CSVGPSGGYEQYF. In DNA form, the CDR3 reads TGCAGCGTTGGGCCTAGCGGGGGGTACGAGCAGTACTTC.

The V call is TRBV5-1, the J call TRBJ2-3, with TRBD1 identical over 11 bases. V trimming: 4 bases; J trimming: 5 bases; junction bases outside the gene matches: 9. Germline V gene lookup returns CDR1 SGHRS and CDR2 YFSETQ. The CDR3 is made up of 16 amino acids. The CDR3: CASSPRGDRGGDTQYF. The DNA for the CDR3 is TGCGCCAGCAGCCCCCGCGGGGACAGGGGGGGAGATACGCAGTATTTT.

V gene TRBV9 combines with J gene TRBJ2-2; TRBD2 aligns across 7 bases. Trimming at V came to 3 bases and at J to 6 bases, leaving 5 bases not matched to a gene. The germline CDR1 and CDR2 sequences are SGDLS and YYNGEE. The CDR3 totals 14 residues. The CDR3 reads CASSEMGGAGELFF. The DNA of the CDR3 is TGTGCCAGCAGCGAAATGGGGGGGGCCGGGGAGCTGTTTTTT.

The chain uses TRBV11-3 and TRBJ2-2, with TRBD2 matching over 11 bases. Germline CDR1 is SGHNT and CDR2 is YENEEA. CDR3 length: 16 residues. With V trimmed by 4 bases and J by 6 bases, 7 bases remained unmatched. CDR3 loop: CASSSLAGGPPGELFF. The CDR3 nucleotides are TGTGCCAGCAGCTCTCTAGCGGGGGGCCCCCCCGGGGAGCTGTTTTTT.

The rearrangement uses TRBV6-1 and TRBJ2-7; a weak D match, TRBD2 (5 bases). CDR1 MNHNS and CDR2 SASEGT come from the germline V gene. Trimming cost V 4 bases and J 5 bases, with 21 bases left between them. The CDR3 consists of 16 residues. CDR3 loop: CASSARTLPQSHEQYF. CDR3 nucleotides: TGTGCCAGCAGTGCCAGGACTCTCCCTCAGAGTCACGAGCAGTACTTC.

The sample holds a few counts of this clone. This chain links TRBV29-1 with TRBJ1-1, with TRBD1 matching over 7 bases. Germline V gene sequence: CDR1 SQVTM, CDR2 ANQGSEA. This CDR3 spans 14 amino acids. With 5 bases clipped from V and 0 bases from J, the junction kept 6 bases outside the gene matches. This CDR3 is CSVTRQGLNTEAFF. In nucleotides, the CDR3 is TGCAGCGTTACCCGACAGGGCCTGAACACTGAAGCTTTCTTT.

The chain links TRBV2 to TRBJ1-2; D ambiguous. The V gene's germline CDR1 is SNHLY and CDR2 FYNNEI. The CDR3 runs to 11 residues. With 6 bases removed from V and 5 bases from J, the gap between germline ends came to 7 bases. The DNA of the CDR3 is TGTGCCAGCAGGGAATCGTATGGCTACACCTTC. Its protein product is CASRESYGYTF.

This clone was found a few times. J is TRBJ1-5 and V is TRBV7-8, with D hard to call. Trimming cost V 10 bases and J 0 bases, with 13 bases left between them. This CDR3 region has 14 residues. Germline CDR1 SGHVS, CDR2 FQNEAQ. The CDR3, as DNA: TGTGCCACCGCGGAAGCTTATAGCAATCAGCCCCAGCATTTT. Translation gives CATAEAYSNQPQHF.

V gene TRBV5-4 combines with J gene TRBJ2-6, with 7 bases aligning to TRBD2. Trimming took 4 bases from V and 0 from J; bases not matched to a gene: 16. The germline gives CDR1 SGHNT, CDR2 YYREEE (reference sequence). The CDR3 consists of 20 residues. CDR3 sequence: CASSHPTGGGYHSGANVLTF. The CDR3, as DNA: TGTGCCAGCAGCCATCCTACGGGAGGAGGCTATCACTCTGGGGCCAACGTCCTGACTTTC.

The chain employs TRBV23-1 and TRBJ2-7, with 7 bases aligning to TRBD2. TRBV23-1 has ORF status, its function being uncertain. V lost 3 bases to trimming and J lost 3 bases; unmatched junction nucleotides: 2. This CDR3 spans 13 amino acids. The CDR3 spells CASSQGGYYEQYF. The CDR3 DNA sequence: TGCGCCAGCAGTCAGGGAGGGTACTACGAGCAGTACTTC.

The chain uses TRBV9 and TRBJ1-2, with 9 bases matching TRBD1. Germline V gene lookup returns CDR1 SGDLS and CDR2 YYNGEE. The CDR3 consists of 15 residues. The V and J ends lost 3 bases and 8 bases, in that order; junction bases with no gene match: 11. CDR3 loop: CASSGAGQGSAGYTF. The CDR3 nucleotides are TGTGCCAGCAGCGGAGCCGGACAGGGGTCGGCCGGCTACACCTTC.

V is TRBV5-1 and J is TRBJ2-5; 8 bases map to TRBD2. The CDR3 sequence is 18 residues long. J gave up 3 bases and V 6 bases, and 19 bases lay outside the gene matches. The V gene's germline CDR1 is SGHRS and CDR2 YFSETQ. CDR3 nucleotide sequence: TGCGCCAGCACTACCCCGGGAGGGCGGGGACGGGTGGAAGAGACCCAGTACTTC. Its protein is CASTTPGGRGRVEETQYF. The full variable domain, completed using reference TRBV5-1 and TRBJ2-5, is KAGVTQTPRYLIKTRGQQVTLSCSPISGHRSVSWYQQTPGQGLQFLFEYFSETQRNKGNFPGRFSGRQFSNSRSEMNVSTLELGDSALYLCASTTPGGRGRVEETQYFGPGTRLLVL.

This clone is medium-sized by share. The chain joins TRBV10-3 to TRBJ2-5, with 7 bases aligning to TRBD1. The germline CDR1 and CDR2 sequences are ENHRY and SYGVKD. The CDR3 extends over 13 amino acids. Losses at the gene ends were 4 bases for V and 5 bases for J; bases not matched to a gene: 4. CDR3 protein: CAISGMTGETQYF. The CDR3 coding sequence is TGTGCCATCAGTGGGATGACAGGGGAGACCCAGTACTTC.

This clone was recorded a few times. This chain links TRBV5-1 with TRBJ2-4, with TRBD2 as a possible D gene (7 bases). The CDR3 length is 16 residues. Looked up from germline, CDR1 is SGHRS and CDR2 is YFSETQ. The V gene lost 5 bases and the J gene lost 8 bases, with 23 bases spanning the gap. The CDR3 sequence: CASRSVYGGTRDIQYF. CDR3 bases: TGCGCCAGCAGGTCGGTTTACGGGGGGACAAGGGACATTCAGTACTTC.

This clone was seen just once. The chain links TRBV29-1 to TRBJ2-2; TRBD2 is a possible D gene (7 bases). The CDR3 is 14 residues long. V lost 4 bases and J lost 6, with 15 bases in between. Germline V gene lookup returns CDR1 SQVTM and CDR2 ANQGSEA. CDR3 DNA sequence: TGCAGCGTTGCGTGGGGGGGCAACGCCGGGGAGCTGTTTTTT. Translated, it gives CSVAWGGNAGELFF.

V and J are TRBV4-2 and TRBJ2-5, with 11 nucleotides matching TRBD2. Germline V CDR1 and CDR2: LGHNA, YNFKEQ. Trimming cost V 0 bases and J 4 bases; bases outside gene matches: 1. The CDR3 has 15 amino acids. CDR3 DNA: TGTGCCAGCAGCCAAGATAGCGGGGGGGCAGAGACCCAGTACTTC. Its translation: CASSQDSGGAETQYF.

V and J are TRBV7-9 and TRBJ1-1; D is uncertain. This CDR3 is built from 11 residues. Germline loops: CDR1 SEHNR, CDR2 FQNEAQ (reference sequence). V shed 5 bases and J shed 7 bases, with 8 bases lying between them. The CDR3 loop reads CASSPTDEAFF. CDR3 DNA sequence: TGTGCCAGCAGCCCGACTGATGAAGCTTTCTTT.

V gene TRBV29-1 combines with J gene TRBJ2-1, with a weak D call TRBD1 (5 bases). Germline lookup yields CDR1 SQVTM and CDR2 ANQGSEA. The CDR3 consists of 13 residues. Trimming removed 4 bases from V and 8 bases from J, with 15 bases in between. The chain's CDR3 is CSVGPGPPDEQFF. CDR3 DNA: TGCAGCGTTGGTCCAGGGCCTCCCGATGAGCAGTTCTTC.

V and J are TRBV28 and TRBJ1-5, with 8 bases lining up with TRBD1. V was clipped by 6 bases and J by 6 bases; unmatched bases: 7. The germline CDR1 and CDR2 sequences are MDHEN and SYDVKM. CDR3 length equals 14 residues. CDR3 sequence (DNA): TGTGCCAGCAGGGGACAGGCGGGCGGTCAGCCCCAGCATTTT. It codes for CASRGQAGGQPQHF.

The J gene is TRBJ1-2, the V gene TRBV19, with unresolved D. CDR3 size: 15 residues. V lost 10 bases and J lost 4, with 22 bases in between. Germline CDR1 and CDR2: LNHDA and SQIVND (reference sequence). CDR3 DNA sequence: TGTGCCACGGGTCGCCAAGGGAGCGCTCTCTATGGCTACACCTTC. It translates to CATGRQGSALYGYTF.

The rearrangement joins TRBV5-1 to TRBJ2-7; D is possibly TRBD2 (7 bases). The V end lost 0 bases, the J end lost 3 bases, and 19 bases lay between the germline ends. Germline V CDR1 and CDR2: SGHRS, YFSETQ. The CDR3 covers 17 residues. The CDR3 sequence: CASSLASGGRTNYEQYF. In DNA form, the CDR3 reads TGCGCCAGCAGCTTGGCATCGGGGGGCCGTACTAACTACGAGCAGTACTTC.

The chain carries TRBV18 and TRBJ2-1; 9 nucleotides agree with TRBD1. Trimming at V came to 3 bases and at J to 7 bases, leaving 10 bases not matched to a gene. This CDR3 is 16 amino acids long. In germline, CDR1 is KGHSH, CDR2 LQKENI. As DNA, the CDR3 is TGTGCCAGCTCACCGCTTCGGGGACAGGGTGGGAATGAGCAGTTCTTC. Its translation is CASSPLRGQGGNEQFF.

This clone was seen only a few times. CDR3 sequence reads: CASSAARTGDTGELFF. The CDR3, as DNA: TGTGCCAGCAGCGCAGCCAGGACAGGGGATACCGGGGAGCTGTTTTTT. This chain uses TRBV9 with TRBJ2-2; 9 nucleotides match TRBD1. The CDR3 has 16 amino acids. Germline V gives CDR1 SGDLS, CDR2 YYNGEE. The V and J ends lost 3 bases and 5 bases, in that order; junction bases with no gene match: 8.